This paragraph reports one TCR beta chain. As yet, its antigen is unknown. V was clipped by 6 bases and J by 3 bases, with 9 bases between them. The CDR3 has 12 amino acids. CDR1 is MNHEY, CDR2 SVGAGI, per germline. The data belong to a study of T cells in localized non-small cell lung cancer. Here immunoSEQ multiplex PCR was the method, and the copy in TCRdb shows in-frame clones only, minus some. Counted here are about 24,000 clones, more than 85% occurring once; the ten biggest clones make up around 32%. Regarding the study as a whole: Since sequencing was restricted to only one region of the tumor, intratumor heterogeneity remains a possibility.

The rearrangement joins TRBV6-5 to TRBJ2-7; the D gene is possibly TRBD2 (5 bases). This clonotype was sampled from a male donor at least 60 years old with stage I squamous cell lung carcinoma. Material: peripheral blood, obtained before any cancer treatment. DNA for the CDR3: TGTGCCAGCAGGGACTCCCTCTACGAGCAGTACTTC. This sequence encodes CASRDSLYEQYF.